A single sample gave rise to the 25 T cell receptor beta chains below, sequenced in a study of CDR3 diversity in severe acne. One entry per CDR3 protein results from TCRdb running MiXCR on the PCR reads. The sample has roughly 100,000 distinct CDR3 sequences, 51% seen once. Sequenced sample: blood. These receptor sequences come from a male donor with acne.

Points on this clonotype: This sequence may be a read error, since a much larger clone differs from it by one base. The CDR3 end shows no conserved phenylalanine or tryptophan, and so a read error is likely. The CDR3 sequence: CSVEGTSMNTEAFS. CDR3 bases: TGCAGCGTCGAGGGGACAAGTATGAACACTGAAGCTTTCTCT. This chain joins TRBV29-1 and TRBJ1-1, with TRBD1 as a possible D gene (6 bases). The CDR3 is made up of 14 amino acids. From germline, CDR1 is SQVTM and CDR2 ANQGSEA. Trimming removed 6 bases at V and 0 bases at J, with 14 bases between.

The count of this clonotype is one. This rearrangement joins TRBV2 to TRBJ2-1; no definite D call. The CDR3 is 15 residues long. Per germline, CDR1 SNHLY and CDR2 FYNNEI. The germline V and J ends were trimmed by 4 bases and 3 bases, with 13 bases remaining between them. The CDR3 loop is CASSADGGVYNEQFF. The DNA of the CDR3 is TGTGCCAGCAGTGCAGACGGTGGGGTCTACAATGAGCAGTTCTTC.

The CDR3, as DNA: TGCAGTGCTGCCGGACTAGCGGTCTACAATGAGCAGTTCTTC. It yields the protein CSAAGLAVYNEQFF. This chain links TRBV20-1 with TRBJ2-1; 10 nucleotides align to TRBD2. Germline-derived CDR1 and CDR2 are DFQATT and SNEGSKA (reference sequence). J lost 3 bases, V lost 5 bases, and 4 bases had no gene match. CDR3 length: 14 amino acids.

The V gene is TRBV29-1, the J gene TRBJ2-7; 8 bases agree with TRBD2. From germline, CDR1 is SQVTM and CDR2 ANQGSEA. Trimming removed 6 bases from V and 6 bases from J; junction bases left unmatched: 4. This CDR3 has 11 residues. CDR3: CSVPGGGEQYF. In DNA, the CDR3 is TGCAGCGTCCCCGGGGGGGGCGAGCAGTACTTC.

V and J are TRBV19 and TRBJ2-1; 14 nucleotides agree with TRBD2. The CDR3 has 18 amino acids. From germline, CDR1 is LNHDA and CDR2 SQIVND (reference sequence). Trimming at V came to 5 bases and at J to 7 bases, leaving 13 bases not matched to a gene. DNA of the CDR3: TGTGCCAGTAGTGCGACTAGCGGGAGGGCCGCAGTTGCTAATGAGCAGTTCTTC. Translation: CASSATSGRAAVANEQFF.

This clonotype was recorded a few times. A read error may account for a junction end that differs from germline. V is TRBV6-5 and J is TRBJ1-4; a weak D match, TRBD1 (6 bases). CDR1 and CDR2 (germline): MNHEY, SVGAGI. The length of the CDR3 is 14 residues. CDR3 in DNA: TGCGCCAGCAGTGAAGGACAGATTAATGAAAAACTGTTTTTT. Its protein product is CASSEGQINEKLFF.

This clonotype was seen many times. The rearrangement uses TRBV30 and TRBJ2-3; TRBD1 matches at 8 bases. CDR3 length equals 13 residues. V trimming: 6 bases; J trimming: 2 bases; junction bases outside the gene matches: 4. Germline loops: CDR1 GTSNPN, CDR2 SVGIG (reference sequence). The CDR3 loop is CACGQGLTDTQYF. CDR3 bases: TGTGCCTGCGGACAGGGCCTCACAGATACGCAGTATTTT.

The genes are TRBV6-6 and TRBJ2-6; maybe TRBD2 (5 bases). In germline, CDR1 is MNHNY, CDR2 SVGAGI (reference sequence). The CDR3 consists of 17 residues. Trimming shortened V by 2 bases and J by 0 bases, and 11 bases separated the two germline ends. The CDR3 DNA is TGTGCCAGCAGTTACGAGGTGGGGAGCTCTGGGGCCAACGTCCTGACTTTC. It encodes CASSYEVGSSGANVLTF.

CDR3 residues: CASGYGQGTTIYF. The CDR3, as DNA: TGTGCTAGTGGATACGGACAGGGCACCACCATATATTTT. This chain links TRBV12-5 with TRBJ1-3; 8 positions match TRBD1. The CDR3 consists of 13 residues. V lost 6 bases to trimming and J lost 9 bases; unmatched junction nucleotides: 7. The V gene's germline CDR1 is LGHNT and CDR2 FRNRAP. Supplemented by reference TRBV12-5 and TRBJ1-3, the full variable domain reads DARVTQTPRHKVTEMGQEVTMRCQPILGHNTVFWYRQTMMQGLELLAYFRNRAPLDDSGMPKDRFSAEMPDATLATLKIQPSEPRDSAVYFCASGYGQGTTIYFGEGSWLTVV.

This clonotype occurred many times. CDR3 protein: CASSPGGEQFF. The CDR3 region has the DNA TGTGCCAGCAGCCCGGGGGGGGAGCAGTTCTTC. The chain couples TRBV7-6 to TRBJ2-1; 8 bases map to TRBD2. This CDR3 has 11 residues. V was pared by 5 bases and J by 10 bases, with 1 base of the junction left unmatched. CDR1 SGHVS and CDR2 FNYEAQ come from the germline V gene. Looking up the rest from reference TRBV7-6 and TRBJ2-1 gives the full variable domain: GAGVSQSPRYKVTKRGQDVALRCDPISGHVSLYWYRQALGQGPEFLTYFNYEAQQDKSGLPNDRFSAERPEGSISTLTIQRTEQRDSAMYRCASSPGGEQFFGPGTRLTVL.

This clonotype was seen only a few times. The rearrangement joins TRBV11-1 to TRBJ2-7, with TRBD2 matching over 8 bases. J was trimmed by 2 bases and V by 5 bases; bases with no gene match: 14. The CDR3 has 17 residues. From germline, CDR1 is SGHAT and CDR2 FQDESV (reference sequence). CDR3 protein: CASSPRYGGRPPYEQYF. CDR3 bases: TGTGCCAGCAGCCCCCGGTATGGCGGGAGGCCTCCCTACGAGCAGTACTTC. Based on the CDR3 plus reference TRBV11-1 and TRBJ2-7, the full variable domain is EAEVAQSPRYKITEKSQAVAFWCDPISGHATLYWYRQILGQGPELLVQFQDESVVDDSQLPKDRFSAERLKGVDSTLKIQPAELGDSAMYLCASSPRYGGRPPYEQYFGPGTRLTVT.

The rearrangement links TRBV29-1 to TRBJ1-1; 9 bases are shared with TRBD1. The germline V gene encodes CDR1 SQVTM and CDR2 ANQGSEA. The CDR3 is made up of 15 amino acids. V lost 6 bases to trimming and J lost 1 base; unmatched junction nucleotides: 9. The CDR3 is CSVQKPGQGNTEAFF. CDR3 DNA sequence: TGCAGCGTCCAGAAACCGGGACAGGGGAACACTGAAGCTTTCTTT.

This chain joins TRBV27 and TRBJ1-2; a possible D gene is TRBD1 (5 bases). V dropped 6 bases and J dropped 0 bases, with 17 bases sitting between them. Germline CDR1 is MNHEY and CDR2 is SMNVEV (reference sequence). The CDR3 has 16 amino acids. CDR3 region: CASRSRGERPNYGYTF. The CDR3 region has the DNA TGTGCCAGCAGATCGAGGGGCGAAAGACCTAACTATGGCTACACCTTC.

The chain recombines TRBV24-1 with TRBJ2-7; TRBD1 matches 7 bases. V lost 3 bases to trimming and J lost 5 bases; unmatched junction nucleotides: 6. CDR1 and CDR2 (germline): KGHDR, SFDVKD. The CDR3 has 14 amino acids. As DNA, the CDR3 is TGTGCCACCAGTGATATCGGGACAGCCCACGAGCAGTACTTC. It specifies CATSDIGTAHEQYF.

This chain joins TRBV12-3 or TRBV12-4 and TRBJ2-7; D is ambiguous. Trimming took 6 bases from V and 5 from J, leaving 8 bases between them. The CDR3 runs 11 residues. The CDR3 nucleotides read TGTGCCAGCAGCGTAGGGAACGAGCAGTACTTC. Translating it yields CASSVGNEQYF.

Concerning this clonotype itself: Since a much larger clone is just one base distant, this may be a read error. The chain employs TRBV7-9 and TRBJ2-1; weak D call: TRBD1 (6 bases). Germline values: CDR1 SEHNR, CDR2 FQNEAQ (reference sequence). The CDR3 runs to 12 residues. The CDR3 sequence is CAGSALRGEQFF. Written as DNA, the CDR3 is TGTGCCGGCAGCGCCCTCAGGGGTGAGCAGTTCTTC.

J is TRBJ1-2 and V is TRBV20-1; 8 bases align to TRBD1. V shed 5 bases, J shed 12 bases, and the junction held 14 bases outside the gene matches. This CDR3 spans 13 amino acids. Germline CDR1 reads DFQATT; CDR2 reads SNEGSKA (reference sequence). The CDR3 DNA reads TGCAGTGCTCCCCAACAGGGGGACGAGGGTCACACCTTC. Protein product: CSAPQQGDEGHTF.

This clonotype was observed a few times. The chain carries TRBV10-3 and TRBJ1-1; D is unresolved. CDR3 length equals 12 residues. Germline V lookup: CDR1 ENHRY, CDR2 SYGVKD. Trimming pared 6 bases from V and 7 bases from J, leaving 12 bases between. CDR3 protein: CAISGPDLEAFF. CDR3 DNA: TGTGCCATCAGCGGACCCGACCTTGAAGCTTTCTTT.

The chain uses TRBV11-3 and TRBJ2-3; 10 bases are a match to TRBD2. CDR1 SGHNT and CDR2 YENEEA come from the germline V gene. This CDR3 is built from 15 residues. Trimming took 4 bases from V and 4 from J; bases not matched to a gene: 5. CDR3: CASSSSGSVADTQYF. The CDR3 nucleotides read TGTGCCAGCAGCTCTAGCGGGAGTGTCGCAGATACGCAGTATTTT.

The sample holds many counts of this clonotype. The chain employs TRBV5-1 and TRBJ1-2; the match to TRBD1 covers 9 bases. The V gene's germline CDR1 is SGHRS and CDR2 YFSETQ. Trimming cost V 2 bases and J 5 bases; bases outside gene matches: 7. The CDR3 runs 15 residues. CDR3 region: CASSFGTGNGYGYTF. The CDR3 coding sequence is TGCGCCAGCAGCTTCGGGACAGGGAACGGATATGGCTACACCTTC.

The table lists this clonotype with a count of one. The chain uses TRBV6-1 and TRBJ2-7, with TRBD1 matching over 7 bases. This CDR3 contains 12 residues. V was clipped by 6 bases and J by 4 bases; unmatched bases: 3. The germline V gene encodes CDR1 MNHNS and CDR2 SASEGT. CDR3 loop: CASRRQGYEQYF. In DNA, the CDR3 is TGTGCCAGCAGGCGACAGGGATACGAGCAGTACTTC.

The chain uses TRBV10-1 and TRBJ1-6; 9 positions match TRBD1. Germline loops: CDR1 WNHNN, CDR2 SYGVQD (reference sequence). V shed 10 bases and J 8 bases; nucleotides not matched to a gene: 12. This CDR3 is 15 amino acids long. In nucleotides, the CDR3 is TGCGCCAACGTTCTGTCGGGACAGGGTCATTCACCCCTCCACTTT. Protein product: CANVLSGQGHSPLHF.

The V and J genes are TRBV29-1 and TRBJ2-7; D remains unclear. The CDR3 totals 10 residues. Trimming removed 6 bases at V and 5 bases at J, with 8 bases between. Germline V gene data show CDR1 as SQVTM and CDR2 as ANQGSEA. The CDR3 DNA reads TGCAGCGTCATATCGGACGAGCAGTACTTC. This sequence encodes CSVISDEQYF.

This clonotype showed up many times. CDR3 DNA: TGCAGTGCTAGAGATGATCAGCCCCAGCATTTT. Its protein is CSARDDQPQHF. The J gene is TRBJ1-5, the V gene TRBV20-1, with unresolved D. V was shortened by 0 bases and J by 5 bases, with 2 bases between the two germline ends. This CDR3 spans 11 amino acids. The germline V gene encodes CDR1 DFQATT and CDR2 SNEGSKA (reference sequence).

The V and J genes are TRBV10-2 and TRBJ2-7, with D perhaps TRBD1 or TRBD2 (5 bases each). With 2 bases removed from V and 3 bases from J, the gap between germline ends came to 8 bases. The CDR3 sequence is 13 residues long. Germline assignment: CDR1 WSHSY and CDR2 SAAADI. Here the CDR3 reads CASSEGTSYEQYF. The CDR3 coding sequence is TGCGCCAGCAGTGAGGGGACCAGCTACGAGCAGTACTTC.